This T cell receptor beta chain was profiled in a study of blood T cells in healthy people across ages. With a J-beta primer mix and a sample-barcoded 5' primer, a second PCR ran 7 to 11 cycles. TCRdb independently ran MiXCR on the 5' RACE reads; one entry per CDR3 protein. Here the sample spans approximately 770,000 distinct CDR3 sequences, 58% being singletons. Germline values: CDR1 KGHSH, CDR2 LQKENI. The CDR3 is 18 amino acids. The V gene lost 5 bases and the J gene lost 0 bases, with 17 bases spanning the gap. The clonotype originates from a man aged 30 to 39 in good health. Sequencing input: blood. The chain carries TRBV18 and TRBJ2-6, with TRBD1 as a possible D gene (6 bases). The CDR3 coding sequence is TGTGCCAGCTCAACGACCTCTCTAGGGGGCTCTGGGGCCAACGTCCTGACTTTC. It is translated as CASSTTSLGGSGANVLTF.